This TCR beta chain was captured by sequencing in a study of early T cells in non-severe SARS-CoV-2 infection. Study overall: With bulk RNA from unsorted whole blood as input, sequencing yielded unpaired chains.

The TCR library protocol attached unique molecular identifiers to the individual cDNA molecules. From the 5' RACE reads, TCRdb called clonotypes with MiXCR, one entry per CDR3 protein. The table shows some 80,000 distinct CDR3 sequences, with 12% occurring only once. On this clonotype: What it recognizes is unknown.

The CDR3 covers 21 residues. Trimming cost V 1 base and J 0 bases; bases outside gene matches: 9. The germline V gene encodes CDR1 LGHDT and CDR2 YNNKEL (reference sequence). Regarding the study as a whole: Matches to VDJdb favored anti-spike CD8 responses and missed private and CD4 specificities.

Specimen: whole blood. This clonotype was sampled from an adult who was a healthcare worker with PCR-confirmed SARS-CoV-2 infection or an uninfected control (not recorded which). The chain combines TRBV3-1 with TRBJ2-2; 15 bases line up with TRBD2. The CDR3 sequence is CASSQVGLAGGPRANTGELFF. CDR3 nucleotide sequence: TGTGCCAGCAGCCAAGTAGGACTAGCGGGAGGGCCGAGAGCGAACACCGGGGAGCTGTTTTTT.